The 27 T cell receptor beta chains below all came from one sample that was sequenced in a study of monozygotic twins with inflammatory bowel disease. TCRdb derives one entry per CDR3 protein from the 5' RACE reads, leaving out DNA. This sample's table reports some 160,000 distinct CDR3 sequences. The specimen was blood. The receptors were gathered from a human donor with ulcerative colitis or Crohn's disease, or a healthy co-twin of an affected twin (not recorded which).

This chain joins TRBV27 and TRBJ2-1; TCRdb's assignment of TRBD2 cannot be checked, as there is no DNA. CDR3 length: 14 amino acids. The germline V gene has CDR1 MNHEY and CDR2 SMNVEV (reference sequence). The CDR3 sequence: CASSLRRGVGEQFF.

V gene TRBV5-1 combines with J gene TRBJ2-3. The CDR3 length is 14 residues. The germline V gene has CDR1 SGHRS and CDR2 YFSETQ. The CDR3 protein is CASSNNVRTDTQYF.

The chain employs TRBV5-1 and TRBJ2-3; the TCRdb call, TRBD1, lacks DNA for checking. The CDR3 spans 15 residues. Germline CDR1 SGHRS, CDR2 YFSETQ. CDR3 in amino acids: CASSLRQGNTDTQYF.

V usage is TRBV5-4 and J usage is TRBJ2-2; the D call of TRBD1 rests on TCRdb alone, since no DNA is present to check it. Per the germline V gene, CDR1 is SGHNT and CDR2 is YYREEE (reference sequence). This CDR3 contains 13 residues. The CDR3 here is CASSRQVGGELFF.

The chain links TRBV30 to TRBJ1-2; without DNA, the TCRdb call of TRBD1 cannot be checked. The CDR3 has 14 amino acids. CDR1 and CDR2 from the germline V gene are GTSNPN and SVGIG (reference sequence). This CDR3 reads CAWSTDRGPDGYTF.

The rearrangement joins TRBV12-3 or TRBV12-4 to TRBJ1-5. The length of the CDR3 is 14 residues. The chain's CDR3 is CASSVGNSNQPQHF.

This rearrangement joins TRBV6-2 or TRBV6-3 to TRBJ1-5. Germline-derived CDR1 and CDR2 are MNHEY and SVGEGT. This CDR3 has 15 amino acids. This chain's CDR3 is CASQDPGRPNQPQHF.

The chain uses TRBV10-3 and TRBJ1-4; TCRdb selects TRBD1, and the lack of DNA leaves this call unchecked. Germline CDR1 and CDR2: ENHRY and SYGVKD. The CDR3 extends over 17 amino acids. CDR3 region: CAISTGARVGMDEKLFF.

The J gene is TRBJ2-2, the V gene TRBV5-4; TCRdb selects TRBD2, and the lack of DNA leaves this call unchecked. CDR3 size: 16 residues. Looked up from germline, CDR1 is SGHNT and CDR2 is YYREEE (reference sequence). CDR3 protein: CASSGSGTSNTGELFF.

The J gene is TRBJ2-3, the V gene TRBV5-1; lacking DNA, the TRBD1 call made by TCRdb goes unchecked. Per germline, CDR1 SGHRS and CDR2 YFSETQ. This CDR3 spans 17 amino acids. The CDR3 loop reads CASSLVGNPGGTDTQYF.

The chain employs TRBV24-1 and TRBJ2-2; TCRdb designates TRBD1, a call that cannot be tested without DNA. This CDR3 is built from 13 residues. Germline-derived CDR1 and CDR2 are KGHDR and SFDVKD. The chain's CDR3 is CATKGTVTGELFF.

The J gene is TRBJ1-5, the V gene TRBV12-3 or TRBV12-4. The CDR3 is made up of 16 amino acids. CDR3 residues: CASSSLGGLGNQPQHF.

The V call is TRBV6-1, the J call TRBJ1-6; TCRdb names TRBD1, which stays unverified in the absence of DNA. Germline CDR1 is MNHNS and CDR2 is SASEGT. This CDR3 contains 15 residues. CDR3 region: CASRTTTGSVSPLHF.

The J gene is TRBJ2-4, the V gene TRBV7-9; the D call of TRBD1 rests on TCRdb alone, since no DNA is present to check it. The germline V gene encodes CDR1 SEHNR and CDR2 FQNEAQ (reference sequence). The CDR3 consists of 17 residues. The CDR3 region is CASSRGFSGQGKNIQYF.

The chain has TRBV4-1 and TRBJ1-1; TCRdb calls TRBD1, which cannot be checked without DNA. The CDR3 has 16 residues. Germline CDR1 MGHRA, CDR2 YSYEKL. The CDR3 sequence: CASSQLHRGRNTEAFF.

The chain uses TRBV18 and TRBJ2-7; the TCRdb D gene call, TRBD2, has no DNA to confirm it. In germline, CDR1 is KGHSH, CDR2 LQKENI. This CDR3 region has 15 residues. CDR3: CASSPQLAGGDEQYF.

The genes are TRBV5-6 and TRBJ2-1; TCRdb's assignment of TRBD2 cannot be checked, as there is no DNA. In germline, CDR1 is SGHDT, CDR2 YYEEEE. CDR3 length: 15 residues. The CDR3 sequence is CASSFPGGLDNEQFF.

V is TRBV5-1 and J is TRBJ2-3; TCRdb designates TRBD1, a call that cannot be tested without DNA. CDR1 is SGHRS and CDR2 is YFSETQ in the germline V gene. The CDR3 is 15 amino acids. CDR3 in amino acids: CASSPPPEGSQTQYF.

The chain employs TRBV6-2 or TRBV6-3 and TRBJ2-1; the D call of TRBD1 rests on TCRdb alone, since no DNA is present to check it. Germline V gene sequence: CDR1 MNHEY, CDR2 SVGEGT. This CDR3 is 14 amino acids long. CDR3 in amino acids: CASSYSTDRNEQFF.

The chain couples TRBV5-1 to TRBJ2-7. The CDR3 loop spans 14 amino acids. The germline V gene has CDR1 SGHRS and CDR2 YFSETQ. This CDR3 is CASSTSHGVGEQYF.

The chain couples TRBV7-3 to TRBJ2-3; TCRdb names TRBD1, which stays unverified in the absence of DNA. The germline CDR1 and CDR2 sequences are SGHTA and FQGTGA. This CDR3 has 14 amino acids. The CDR3 spells CASRASRTTDTQYF.

The chain joins TRBV20-1 to TRBJ2-2; TCRdb returns TRBD1, unconfirmable since there is no DNA. Per the germline V gene, CDR1 is DFQATT and CDR2 is SNEGSKA (reference sequence). The CDR3 runs to 13 residues. The CDR3 sequence: CSAQDKNTGELFF.

The chain carries TRBV12-3 or TRBV12-4 and TRBJ2-2; the TCRdb call, TRBD1, lacks DNA for checking. The CDR3 spans 15 residues. The CDR3 is CASHPGTGNTGELFF.

The V call is TRBV14, the J call TRBJ1-2; the D call from TCRdb, TRBD1, cannot be confirmed without DNA. CDR1 and CDR2 (germline): SGHDN, FVKESK. The CDR3 has 15 amino acids. This CDR3 reads CASSPLDRAMGGYTF.

The gene calls are TRBV29-1 and TRBJ1-5; lacking DNA, the TRBD1 call made by TCRdb goes unchecked. This CDR3 comprises 14 residues. Germline V gene sequence: CDR1 SQVTM, CDR2 ANQGSEA. This CDR3 is CSVASGTGNQPQHF.

V and J are TRBV5-4 and TRBJ1-1; the TRBD1 assignment by TCRdb is unverifiable without DNA. Germline lookup yields CDR1 SGHNT and CDR2 YYREEE (reference sequence). This CDR3 region has 16 residues. The CDR3 sequence is CASSPPGQLMNTEAFF. Looking up the rest from reference TRBV5-4 and TRBJ1-1 gives the full variable domain: ETGVTQSPTHLIKTRGQQVTLRCSSQSGHNTVSWYQQALGQGPQFIFQYYREEENGRGNFPPRFSGLQFPNYSSELNVNALELDDSALYLCASSPPGQLMNTEAFFGQGTRLTVV.

The rearrangement uses TRBV11-2 and TRBJ2-7; TCRdb's D gene call, TRBD2, goes unchecked for lack of DNA. CDR1 SGHAT and CDR2 FQNNGV come from the germline V gene. The CDR3 runs to 16 residues. CDR3 sequence: CASSLPTSGGPDEQYF.